This TCR beta chain is drawn from a study of T cell repertoires in cytomegalovirus infection. TCRdb used MiXCR to reprocess the reads, holding one entry per CDR3 protein. The sample holds hundreds of thousands of distinct CDR3 sequences, 30% to 35% seen once. The count of this clonotype is one. Its antigen is currently unknown. CDR1 and CDR2 (germline): MGHRA, YSYEKL. The V end lost 0 bases, the J end lost 2 bases, and 12 bases lay between the germline ends. This CDR3 region has 16 residues. Sequencing used cultured PBMCs, obtained from culture after CMV antigen stimulation. The chain links TRBV4-1 to TRBJ2-3, with D possibly TRBD1 on 7 matching bases. The sequence came from a human donor in good health (CMV status not recorded). Some clones in this sample may be carry-over from other donors' samples. The CDR3 DNA reads TGCGCCAGCAGCCAAGAGCGGAGGGGGCTCACAGATACGCAGTATTTT. Translated, it gives CASSQERRGLTDTQYF.